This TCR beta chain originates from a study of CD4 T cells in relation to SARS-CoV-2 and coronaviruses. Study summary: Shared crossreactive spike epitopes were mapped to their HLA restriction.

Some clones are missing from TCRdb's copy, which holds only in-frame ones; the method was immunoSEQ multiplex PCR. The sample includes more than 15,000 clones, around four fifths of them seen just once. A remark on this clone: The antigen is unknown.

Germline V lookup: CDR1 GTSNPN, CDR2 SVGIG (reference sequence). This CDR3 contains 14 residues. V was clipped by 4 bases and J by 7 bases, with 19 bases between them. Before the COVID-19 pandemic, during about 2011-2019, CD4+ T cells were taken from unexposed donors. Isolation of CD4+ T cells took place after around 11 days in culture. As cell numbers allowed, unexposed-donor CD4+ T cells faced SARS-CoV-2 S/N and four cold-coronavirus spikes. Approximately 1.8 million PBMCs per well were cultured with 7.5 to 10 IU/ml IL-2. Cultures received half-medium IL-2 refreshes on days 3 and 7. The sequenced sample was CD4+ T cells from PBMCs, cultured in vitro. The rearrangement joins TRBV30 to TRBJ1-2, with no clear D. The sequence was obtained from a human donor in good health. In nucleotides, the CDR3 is TGTGCCTGGATATGGCAGGAATGGGGAACTGGCTACACCTTC. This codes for CAWIWQEWGTGYTF.